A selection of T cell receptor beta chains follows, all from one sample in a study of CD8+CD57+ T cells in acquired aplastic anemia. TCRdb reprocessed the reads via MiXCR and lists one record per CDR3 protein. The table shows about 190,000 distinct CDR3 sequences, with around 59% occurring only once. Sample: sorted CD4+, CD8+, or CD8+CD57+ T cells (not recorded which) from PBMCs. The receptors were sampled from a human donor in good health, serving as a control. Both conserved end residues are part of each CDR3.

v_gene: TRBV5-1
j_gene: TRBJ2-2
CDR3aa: CASSLAAGGTGELFF

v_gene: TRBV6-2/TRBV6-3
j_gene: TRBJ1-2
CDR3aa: CASRVSLRTNYGYTF

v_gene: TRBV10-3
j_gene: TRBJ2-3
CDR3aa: CAISEPVAGQGGTQCF

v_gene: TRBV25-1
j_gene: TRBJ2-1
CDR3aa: CASSESGGRALTNEQFF

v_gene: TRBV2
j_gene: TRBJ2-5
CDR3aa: CASSEGPLRAPQYF

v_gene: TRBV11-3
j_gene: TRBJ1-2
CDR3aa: CASSGGTGTYGYTF

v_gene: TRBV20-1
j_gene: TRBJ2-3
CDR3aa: CSARGSYHSTDTQYF

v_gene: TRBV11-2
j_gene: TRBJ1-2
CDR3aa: CASSFLGQGTHGYTF

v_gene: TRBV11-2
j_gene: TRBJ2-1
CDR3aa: CASSPFSVETNNEQFF

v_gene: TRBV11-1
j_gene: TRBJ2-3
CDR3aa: CASSSGTDTQYF

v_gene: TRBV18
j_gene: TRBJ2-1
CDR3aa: CASSPGPTGDPYNEQFF

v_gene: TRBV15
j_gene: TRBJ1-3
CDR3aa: CATSRETTGLSGNTIYF

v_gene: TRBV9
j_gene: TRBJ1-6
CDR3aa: CASSVGVASPLHF

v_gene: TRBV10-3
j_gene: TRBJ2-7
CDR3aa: CAISAMTSGGSYEQYF

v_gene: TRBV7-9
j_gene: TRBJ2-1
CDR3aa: CASRPSGGAGNEQFF

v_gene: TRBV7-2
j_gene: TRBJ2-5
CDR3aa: CASSRGQAYQETQYF

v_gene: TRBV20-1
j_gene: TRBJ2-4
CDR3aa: CSARDGRRQYF

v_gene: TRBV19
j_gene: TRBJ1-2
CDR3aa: CASSFRTGPNYGYTF

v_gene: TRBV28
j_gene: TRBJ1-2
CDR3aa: CASSPGTYYGYTF

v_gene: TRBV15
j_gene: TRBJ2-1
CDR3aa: CATSRGKGTTYNEQFF

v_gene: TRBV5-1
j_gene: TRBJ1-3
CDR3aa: CASSAGSSGNTIYF

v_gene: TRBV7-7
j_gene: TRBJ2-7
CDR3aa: CASSLGTLPLHYEQYF

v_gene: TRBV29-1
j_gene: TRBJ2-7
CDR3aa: CSVQNDREEQYF

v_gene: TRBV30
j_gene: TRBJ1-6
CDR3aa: CAWSGHDNSPLHF

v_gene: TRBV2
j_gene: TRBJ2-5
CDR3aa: CASSGTLAAQYF

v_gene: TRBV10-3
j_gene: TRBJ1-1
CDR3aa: CAISASQWARNTEAFF

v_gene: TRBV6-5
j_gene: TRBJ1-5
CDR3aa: CASSYSRNQPQHF

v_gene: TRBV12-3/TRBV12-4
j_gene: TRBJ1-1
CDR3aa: CASSFQENTEAFF

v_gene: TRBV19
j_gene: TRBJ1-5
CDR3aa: CASSSQSNQPQHF

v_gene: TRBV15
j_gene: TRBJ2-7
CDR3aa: CATSRDLGGADEQYF